The 6 T cell receptor beta chains below were found in one sample sequenced in a study of T cells after posttransplantation cyclophosphamide. Assay: immunoSEQ multiplex PCR; the TCRdb copy retains only in-frame clones and omits some. The sample carries tens of thousands of clones, roughly 89% recorded once. Sequencing used PBMCs. The origin of the receptors is a woman between 35 and 50 years old with a blood cancer, CMV-positive, and with a related stem cell donor.

J is TRBJ1-2 and V is TRBV5-1; the D is unclear. V lost 1 base and J 8 bases, leaving 9 bases between the germline ends. CDR1 and CDR2 from the germline V gene are SGHRS and YFSETQ. CDR3 length: 12 residues. The CDR3 protein is CASSLKGGGYTF. The CDR3 coding sequence is TGCGCCAGCAGCTTGAAGGGAGGCGGCTACACCTTC.

V is TRBV6-5 and J is TRBJ1-4; a possible D gene is TRBD1 (6 bases). CDR1 MNHEY and CDR2 SVGAGI come from the germline V gene. The ends were cut back, 5 bases at V and 0 bases at J, with 10 bases in the middle. CDR3 length equals 15 residues. CDR3 in DNA: TGTGCCAGCAGTCCAACAGGGTCAACTAATGAAAAACTGTTTTTT. Its protein is CASSPTGSTNEKLFF.

The chain recombines TRBV5-4 with TRBJ2-1; D may be TRBD1 (6 bases). CDR3 length: 16 residues. Germline lookup yields CDR1 SGHNT and CDR2 YYREEE (reference sequence). V shed 0 bases and J shed 6 bases, with 16 bases lying between them. CDR3 amino acids: CASSLGGQSRGNEQFF. The CDR3 DNA reads as TGTGCCAGCAGCTTGGGCGGACAGTCGAGGGGCAATGAGCAGTTCTTC.

V and J are TRBV27 and TRBJ2-3, with TRBD2 matching 11 bases. Germline V gene lookup returns CDR1 MNHEY and CDR2 SMNVEV (reference sequence). The ends lost 8 bases at V and 3 bases at J; junction bases unmatched: 7. This CDR3 is built from 15 residues. The CDR3 DNA sequence: TGTGCCAGCCACCTCTTAGCGGGGGGGACAGATACGCAGTATTTT. Residues: CASHLLAGGTDTQYF.

The genes are TRBV6-5 and TRBJ2-7; a possible D gene is TRBD2 (5 bases). The CDR3 consists of 11 residues. Trimming removed 8 bases at V and 6 bases at J, with 11 bases between. Germline values: CDR1 MNHEY, CDR2 SVGAGI. CDR3 sequence: CASRTEFEQYF. The CDR3 nucleotides read TGTGCCAGCCGGACTGAATTCGAGCAGTACTTC.

J is TRBJ1-6 and V is TRBV27; no reliable D call. CDR1 and CDR2 (germline): MNHEY, SMNVEV (reference sequence). V lost 6 bases and J lost 7, with 16 bases in between. The CDR3 is 15 amino acids. CDR3 in amino acids: CASSETVRRNSPLHF. The CDR3 DNA reads TGTGCCAGCAGCGAAACAGTGAGAAGAAATTCACCCCTCCACTTT.